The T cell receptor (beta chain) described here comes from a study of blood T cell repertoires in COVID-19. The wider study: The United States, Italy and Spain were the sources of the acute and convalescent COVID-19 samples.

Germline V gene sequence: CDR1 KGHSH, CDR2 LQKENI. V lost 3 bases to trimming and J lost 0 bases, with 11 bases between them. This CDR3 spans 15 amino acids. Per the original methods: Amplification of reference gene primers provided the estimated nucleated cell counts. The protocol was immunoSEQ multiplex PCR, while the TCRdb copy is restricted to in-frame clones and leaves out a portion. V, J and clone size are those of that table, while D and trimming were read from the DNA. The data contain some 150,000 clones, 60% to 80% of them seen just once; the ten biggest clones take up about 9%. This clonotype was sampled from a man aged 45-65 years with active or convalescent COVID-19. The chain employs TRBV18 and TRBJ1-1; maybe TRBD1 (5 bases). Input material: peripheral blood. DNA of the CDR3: TGTGCCAGCTCACCTCCAAGACAGTTGAACACTGAAGCTTTCTTT. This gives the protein CASSPPRQLNTEAFF.